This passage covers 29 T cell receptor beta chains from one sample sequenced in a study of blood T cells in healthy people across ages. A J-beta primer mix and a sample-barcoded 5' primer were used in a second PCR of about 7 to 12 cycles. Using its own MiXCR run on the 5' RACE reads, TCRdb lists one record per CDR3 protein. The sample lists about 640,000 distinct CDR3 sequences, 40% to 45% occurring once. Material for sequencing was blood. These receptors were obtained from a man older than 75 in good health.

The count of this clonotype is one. CDR3 sequence reads: CASSASDRANIQYF. The CDR3 DNA is TGCGCCAGCAGTGCTTCCGACAGGGCGAACATTCAGTACTTC. The chain has TRBV10-1 and TRBJ2-4; 7 bases align to TRBD1. Germline loops: CDR1 WNHNN, CDR2 SYGVQD (reference sequence). The CDR3 has 14 residues. With V trimmed by 4 bases and J by 7 bases, 7 bases remained unmatched.

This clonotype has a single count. The CDR3 protein is CASSPGRNNSPLHF. CDR3 sequence (DNA): TGTGCCAGCTCACCGGGACGTAATAATTCACCCCTCCACTTT. The chain is built from TRBV18 and TRBJ1-6; a possible D gene is TRBD1 (5 bases). This CDR3 spans 14 amino acids. CDR1 is KGHSH, CDR2 LQKENI, per germline. V was cut by 3 bases and J by 5 bases, with 8 bases left in between.

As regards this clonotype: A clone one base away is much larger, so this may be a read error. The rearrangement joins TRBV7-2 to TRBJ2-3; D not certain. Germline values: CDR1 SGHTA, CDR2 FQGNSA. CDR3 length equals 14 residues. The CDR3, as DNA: TGTGCCAGCAGCCTTACAATGGGTGCAGATACGCGGTATTTT. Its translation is CASSLTMGADTRYF.

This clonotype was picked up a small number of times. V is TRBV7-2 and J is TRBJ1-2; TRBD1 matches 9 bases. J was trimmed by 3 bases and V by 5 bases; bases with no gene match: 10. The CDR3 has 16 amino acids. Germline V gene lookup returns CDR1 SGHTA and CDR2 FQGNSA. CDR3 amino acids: CASSPTRQGGHYGYTF. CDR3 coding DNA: TGTGCCAGCAGCCCCACCCGACAGGGGGGCCACTATGGCTACACCTTC.

The chain's CDR3 is CASSQRTGTDNSPLHF. As DNA, the CDR3 is TGCGCCAGCAGCCAACGCACCGGGACAGATAATTCACCCCTCCACTTT. V gene TRBV4-3 combines with J gene TRBJ1-6; the match to TRBD1 covers 7 bases. Unmatched junction bases numbered 6, after V lost 2 bases and J lost 5 bases. CDR3 length: 16 amino acids. CDR1 LGHNA and CDR2 YSLEER come from the germline V gene.

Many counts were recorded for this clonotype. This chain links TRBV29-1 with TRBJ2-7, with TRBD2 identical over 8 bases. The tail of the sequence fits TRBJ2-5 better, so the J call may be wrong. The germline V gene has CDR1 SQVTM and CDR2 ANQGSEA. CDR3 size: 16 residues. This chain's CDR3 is CSVEDLTSGGGGTQYF. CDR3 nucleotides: TGCAGCGTTGAAGATCTTACTAGCGGAGGCGGTGGGACCCAGTACTTC.

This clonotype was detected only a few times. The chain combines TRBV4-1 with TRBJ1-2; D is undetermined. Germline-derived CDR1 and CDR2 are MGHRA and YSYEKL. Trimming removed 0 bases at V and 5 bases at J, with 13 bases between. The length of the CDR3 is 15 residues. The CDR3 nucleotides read TGCGCCAGCAGCCAAGAATCCAGCTTGTATTATGGCTACACCTTC. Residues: CASSQESSLYYGYTF.

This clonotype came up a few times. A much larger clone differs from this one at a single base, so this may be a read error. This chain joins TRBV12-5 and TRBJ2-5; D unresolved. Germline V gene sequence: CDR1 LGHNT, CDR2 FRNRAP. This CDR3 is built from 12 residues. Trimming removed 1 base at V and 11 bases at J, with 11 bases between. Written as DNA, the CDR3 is TGTGCTAGTGGTTTGGGTCAGGCTCAGCAGTACTTC. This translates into CASGLGQAQQYF.

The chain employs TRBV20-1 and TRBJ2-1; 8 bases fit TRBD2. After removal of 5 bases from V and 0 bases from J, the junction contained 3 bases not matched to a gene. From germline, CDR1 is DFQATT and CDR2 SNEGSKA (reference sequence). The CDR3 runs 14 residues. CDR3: CSASGGGSYNEQFF. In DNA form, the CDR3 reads TGCAGTGCTTCGGGGGGGGGCTCCTACAATGAGCAGTTCTTC.

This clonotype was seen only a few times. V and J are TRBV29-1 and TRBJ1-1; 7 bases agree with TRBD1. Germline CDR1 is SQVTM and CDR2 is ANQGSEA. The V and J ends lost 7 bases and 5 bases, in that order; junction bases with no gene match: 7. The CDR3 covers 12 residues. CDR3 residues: CSGHRGGTEAFF. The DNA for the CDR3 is TGCAGCGGCCACAGGGGAGGGACTGAAGCTTTCTTT.

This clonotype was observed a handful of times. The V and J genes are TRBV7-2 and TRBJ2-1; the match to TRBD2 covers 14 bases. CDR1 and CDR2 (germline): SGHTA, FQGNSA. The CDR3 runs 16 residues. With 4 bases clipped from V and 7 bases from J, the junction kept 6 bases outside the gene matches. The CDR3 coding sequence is TGTGCCAGCAGCTATCGACTAGCGGGGGGGAGAAATGAGCAGTTCTTC. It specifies CASSYRLAGGRNEQFF.

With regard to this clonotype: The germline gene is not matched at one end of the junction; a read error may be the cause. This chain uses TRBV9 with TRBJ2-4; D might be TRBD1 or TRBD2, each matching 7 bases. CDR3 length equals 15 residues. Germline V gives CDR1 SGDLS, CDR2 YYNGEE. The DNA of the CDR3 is TGTGCCAGCAGCGAGGCAGGGGGGGGCAAAGACATTCAGTACTTC. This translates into CASSEAGGGKDIQYF.

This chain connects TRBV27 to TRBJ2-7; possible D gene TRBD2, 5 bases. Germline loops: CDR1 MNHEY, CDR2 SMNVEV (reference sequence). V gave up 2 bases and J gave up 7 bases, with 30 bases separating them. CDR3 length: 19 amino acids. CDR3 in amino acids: CASSLSVRSIDRLSGEQYF. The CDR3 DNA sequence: TGTGCCAGCAGTTTAAGTGTTCGGTCCATCGACCGTTTAAGCGGTGAGCAGTACTTC.

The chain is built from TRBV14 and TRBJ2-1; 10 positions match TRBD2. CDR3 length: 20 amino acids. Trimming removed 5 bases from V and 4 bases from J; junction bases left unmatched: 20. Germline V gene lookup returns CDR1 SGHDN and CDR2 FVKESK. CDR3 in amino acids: CASSLEREGHRFSRYNEQFF. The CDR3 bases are TGTGCCAGCAGCTTAGAGCGGGAGGGCCATCGGTTTTCCCGATACAATGAGCAGTTCTTC.

CDR3 loop: CSARVARQGTDTQYF. CDR3 bases: TGCAGTGCTAGAGTTGCAAGACAGGGCACAGATACGCAGTATTTT. This rearrangement joins TRBV20-1 to TRBJ2-3; tentative D call: TRBD1 (6 bases). Per germline, CDR1 DFQATT and CDR2 SNEGSKA (reference sequence). The CDR3 is 15 residues long. V shed 1 base and J shed 1 base, with 12 bases lying between them.

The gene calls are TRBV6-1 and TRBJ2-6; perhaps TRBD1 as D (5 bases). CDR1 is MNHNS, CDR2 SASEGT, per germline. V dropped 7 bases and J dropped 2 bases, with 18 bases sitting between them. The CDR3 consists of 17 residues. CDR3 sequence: CASIESRAGTGANVLTF. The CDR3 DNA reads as TGTGCCAGCATTGAGAGCCGGGCAGGGACTGGGGCCAACGTCCTGACTTTC.

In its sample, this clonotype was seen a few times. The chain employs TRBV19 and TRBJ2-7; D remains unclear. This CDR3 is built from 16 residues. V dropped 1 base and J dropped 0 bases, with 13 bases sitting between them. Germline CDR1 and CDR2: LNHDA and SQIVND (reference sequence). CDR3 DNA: TGTGCCAGTAGTATAGTCGGCCAAACAGCCTCCTACGAGCAGTACTTC. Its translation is CASSIVGQTASYEQYF.

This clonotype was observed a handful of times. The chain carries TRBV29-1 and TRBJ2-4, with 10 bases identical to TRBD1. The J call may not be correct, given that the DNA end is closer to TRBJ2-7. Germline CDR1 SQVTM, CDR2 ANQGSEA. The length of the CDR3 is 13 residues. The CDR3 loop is CSVGRDRGHEQYF. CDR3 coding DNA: TGCAGCGTGGGCCGGGACAGGGGCCACGAGCAGTACTTC.

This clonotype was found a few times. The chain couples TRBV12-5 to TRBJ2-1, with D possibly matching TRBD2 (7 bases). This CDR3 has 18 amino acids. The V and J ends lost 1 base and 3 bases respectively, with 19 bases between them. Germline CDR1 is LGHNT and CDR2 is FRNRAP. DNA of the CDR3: TGTGCTAGTGGTTTGGGACTAGGGCGGGGGCCCAACTACAATGAGCAGTTCTTC. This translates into CASGLGLGRGPNYNEQFF.

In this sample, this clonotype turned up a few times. The CDR3 loop reads CASSPRPGTSSYEQYF. In DNA form, the CDR3 reads TGCGCCAGCAGCCCACGGCCCGGGACTAGCAGTTACGAGCAGTACTTC. The chain carries TRBV4-3 and TRBJ2-7; 9 nucleotides align to TRBD2. V gave up 4 bases and J gave up 4 bases; unmatched junction bases: 11. Germline V gene lookup returns CDR1 LGHNA and CDR2 YSLEER. CDR3 length equals 16 residues.

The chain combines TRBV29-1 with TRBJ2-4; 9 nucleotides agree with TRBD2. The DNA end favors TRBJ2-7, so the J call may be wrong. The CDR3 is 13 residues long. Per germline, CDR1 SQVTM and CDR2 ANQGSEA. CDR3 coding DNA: TGCAGCGTTGGCGGACTAGCGATTACCGAGCAGTACTTC. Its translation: CSVGGLAITEQYF.

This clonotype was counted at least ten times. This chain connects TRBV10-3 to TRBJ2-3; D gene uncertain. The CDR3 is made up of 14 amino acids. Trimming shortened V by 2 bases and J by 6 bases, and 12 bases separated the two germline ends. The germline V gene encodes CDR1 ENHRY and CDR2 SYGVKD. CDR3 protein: CAISEPPVGDTQYF. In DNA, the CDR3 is TGTGCCATCAGTGAGCCGCCTGTTGGGGATACGCAGTATTTT.

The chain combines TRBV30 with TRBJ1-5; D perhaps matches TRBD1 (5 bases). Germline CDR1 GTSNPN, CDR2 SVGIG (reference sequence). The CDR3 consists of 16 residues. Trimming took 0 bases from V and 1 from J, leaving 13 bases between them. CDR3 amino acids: CAWSVEGMVSNQPQHF. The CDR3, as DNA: TGTGCCTGGAGTGTAGAGGGGATGGTCAGCAATCAGCCCCAGCATTTT.

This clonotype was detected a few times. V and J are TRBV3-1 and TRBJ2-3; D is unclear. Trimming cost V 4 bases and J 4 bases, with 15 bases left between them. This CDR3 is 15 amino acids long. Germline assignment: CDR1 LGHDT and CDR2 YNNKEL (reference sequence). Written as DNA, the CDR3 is TGTGCCAGCAGCCCGAGGAACCGGCGGTCAGATACGCAGTATTTT. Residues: CASSPRNRRSDTQYF.

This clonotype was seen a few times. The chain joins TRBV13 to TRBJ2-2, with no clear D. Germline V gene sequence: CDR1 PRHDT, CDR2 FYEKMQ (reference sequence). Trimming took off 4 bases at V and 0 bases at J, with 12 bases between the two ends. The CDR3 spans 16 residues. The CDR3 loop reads CASSSRPTPNTGELFF. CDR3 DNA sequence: TGTGCCAGCAGCTCTCGACCTACACCGAACACCGGGGAGCTGTTTTTT.

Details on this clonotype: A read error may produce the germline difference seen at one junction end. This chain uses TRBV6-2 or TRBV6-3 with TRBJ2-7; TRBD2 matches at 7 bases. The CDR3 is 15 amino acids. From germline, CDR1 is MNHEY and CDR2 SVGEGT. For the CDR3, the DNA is TGTACCAGCAGCCCCACCGGGACTAAGACGAGCGAGCAGTACTTC. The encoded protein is CTSSPTGTKTSEQYF.

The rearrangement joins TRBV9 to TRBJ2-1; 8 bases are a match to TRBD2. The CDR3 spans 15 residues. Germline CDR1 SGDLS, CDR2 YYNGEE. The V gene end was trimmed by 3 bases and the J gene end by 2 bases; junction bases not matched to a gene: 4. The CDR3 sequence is CASSDGLAAYNEQFF. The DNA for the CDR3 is TGTGCCAGCAGCGACGGACTAGCCGCCTACAATGAGCAGTTCTTC. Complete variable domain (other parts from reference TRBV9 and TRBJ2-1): DSGVTQTPKHLITATGQRVTLRCSPRSGDLSVYWYQQSLDQGLQFLIQYYNGEERAKGNILERFSAQQFPDLHSELNLSSLELGDSALYFCASSDGLAAYNEQFFGPGTRLTVL.

CDR3 nucleotides: TGTGCCAGCAGTTTAGGGGCTAGCGCGCAAGAGACCCAGTACTTC. It codes for CASSLGASAQETQYF. The chain has TRBV28 and TRBJ2-5; D may be TRBD2 (6 bases). The germline V gene encodes CDR1 MDHEN and CDR2 SYDVKM. This CDR3 region has 15 residues. The V gene lost 2 bases and the J gene lost 2 bases, with 12 bases spanning the gap.

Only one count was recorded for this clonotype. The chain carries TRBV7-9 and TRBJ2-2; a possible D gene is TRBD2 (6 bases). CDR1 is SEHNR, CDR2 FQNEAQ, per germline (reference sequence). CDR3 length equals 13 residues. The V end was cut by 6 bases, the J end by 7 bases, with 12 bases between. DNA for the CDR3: TGTGCCAGCAGGGACTATGGTGTCGGGGAGCTGTTTTTT. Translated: CASRDYGVGELFF. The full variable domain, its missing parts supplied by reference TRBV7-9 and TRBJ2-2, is DTGVSQNPRHKITKRGQNVTFRCDPISEHNRLYWYRQTLGQGPEFLTYFQNEAQLEKSRLLSDRFSAERPKGSFSTLEIQRTEQGDSAMYLCASRDYGVGELFFGEGSRLTVL.